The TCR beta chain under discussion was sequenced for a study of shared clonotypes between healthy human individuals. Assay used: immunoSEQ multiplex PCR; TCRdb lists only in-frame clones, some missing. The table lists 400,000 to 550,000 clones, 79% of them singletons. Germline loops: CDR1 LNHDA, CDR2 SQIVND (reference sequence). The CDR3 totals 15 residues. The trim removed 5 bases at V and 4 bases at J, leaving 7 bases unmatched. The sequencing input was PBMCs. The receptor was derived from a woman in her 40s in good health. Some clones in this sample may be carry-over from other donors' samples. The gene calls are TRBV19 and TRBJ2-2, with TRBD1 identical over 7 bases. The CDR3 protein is CASSEGQRLTGELFF. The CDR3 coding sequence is TGTGCCAGTAGTGAGGGACAGCGTCTCACCGGGGAGCTGTTTTTT.